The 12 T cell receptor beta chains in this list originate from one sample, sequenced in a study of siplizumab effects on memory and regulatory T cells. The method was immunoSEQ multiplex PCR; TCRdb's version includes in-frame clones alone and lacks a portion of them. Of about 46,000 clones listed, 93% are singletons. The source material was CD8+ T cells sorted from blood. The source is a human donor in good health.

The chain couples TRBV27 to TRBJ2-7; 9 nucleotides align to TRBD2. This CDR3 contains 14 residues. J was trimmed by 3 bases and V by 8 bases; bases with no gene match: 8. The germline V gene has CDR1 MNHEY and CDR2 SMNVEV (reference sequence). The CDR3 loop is CASRETSGGYEQYF. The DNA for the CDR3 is TGTGCCAGCCGAGAGACTAGCGGAGGCTACGAGCAGTACTTC.

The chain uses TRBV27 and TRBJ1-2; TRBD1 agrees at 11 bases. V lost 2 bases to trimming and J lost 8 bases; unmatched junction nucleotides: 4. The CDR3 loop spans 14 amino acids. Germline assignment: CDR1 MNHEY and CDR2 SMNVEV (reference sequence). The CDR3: CASSLGQGARGYTF. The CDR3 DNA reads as TGTGCCAGCAGTTTAGGACAGGGGGCTCGGGGCTACACCTTC.

The CDR3 protein is CASSSLRSPAPGFYGYTF. The CDR3 DNA reads as TGTGCCAGCAGTTCGCTTCGTTCCCCTGCCCCCGGGTTTTATGGCTACACCTTC. The chain uses TRBV28 and TRBJ1-2; D gene unclear. Germline loops: CDR1 MDHEN, CDR2 SYDVKM. The CDR3 spans 18 residues. Trimming removed 4 bases from V and 5 bases from J, with 26 bases in between.

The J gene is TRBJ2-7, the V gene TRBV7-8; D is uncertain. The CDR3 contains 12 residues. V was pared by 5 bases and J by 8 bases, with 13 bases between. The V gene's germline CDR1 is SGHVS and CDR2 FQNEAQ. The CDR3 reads CASSADLRQQYF. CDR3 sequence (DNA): TGTGCCAGCAGCGCCGACCTACGGCAGCAGTACTTC.

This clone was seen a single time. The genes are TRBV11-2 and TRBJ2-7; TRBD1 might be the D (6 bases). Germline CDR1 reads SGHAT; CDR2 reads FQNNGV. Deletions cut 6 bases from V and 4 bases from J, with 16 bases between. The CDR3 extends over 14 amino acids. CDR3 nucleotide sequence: TGTGCCAGCAGACATACAGGGAATGATTACGAGCAGTACTTC. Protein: CASRHTGNDYEQYF.

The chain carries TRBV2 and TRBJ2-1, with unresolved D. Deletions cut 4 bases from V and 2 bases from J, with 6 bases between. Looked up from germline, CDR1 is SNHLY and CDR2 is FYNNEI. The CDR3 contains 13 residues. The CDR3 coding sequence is TGTGCCAGCAGTGTGGACCCCTACAATGAGCAGTTCTTC. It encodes CASSVDPYNEQFF.

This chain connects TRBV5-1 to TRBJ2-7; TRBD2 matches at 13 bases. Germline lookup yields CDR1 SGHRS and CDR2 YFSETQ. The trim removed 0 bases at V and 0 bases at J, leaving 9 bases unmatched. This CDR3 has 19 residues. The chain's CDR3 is CASSLVLGLAGDRSYEQYF. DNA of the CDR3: TGCGCCAGCAGCTTGGTCTTAGGACTAGCGGGAGATCGCTCCTACGAGCAGTACTTC.

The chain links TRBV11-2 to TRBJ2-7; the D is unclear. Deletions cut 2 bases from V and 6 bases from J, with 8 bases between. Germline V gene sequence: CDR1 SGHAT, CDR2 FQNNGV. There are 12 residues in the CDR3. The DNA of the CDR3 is TGTGCCAGCAGCTTAAACGAAGGCGAGCAGTACTTC. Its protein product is CASSLNEGEQYF. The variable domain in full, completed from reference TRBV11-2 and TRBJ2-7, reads EAGVAQSPRYKIIEKRQSVAFWCNPISGHATLYWYQQILGQGPKLLIQFQNNGVVDDSQLPKDRFSAERLKGVDSTLKIQPAKLEDSAVYLCASSLNEGEQYFGPGTRLTVT.

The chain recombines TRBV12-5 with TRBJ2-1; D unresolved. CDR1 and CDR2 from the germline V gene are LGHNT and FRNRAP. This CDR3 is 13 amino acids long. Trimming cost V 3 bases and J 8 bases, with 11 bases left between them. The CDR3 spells CASGFWVVDEQFF. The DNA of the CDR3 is TGTGCTAGTGGTTTTTGGGTAGTTGATGAGCAGTTCTTC.

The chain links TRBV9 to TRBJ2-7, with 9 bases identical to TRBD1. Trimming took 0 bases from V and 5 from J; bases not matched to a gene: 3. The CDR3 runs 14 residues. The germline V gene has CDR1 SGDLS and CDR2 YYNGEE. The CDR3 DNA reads TGTGCCAGCAGCGTAGGGGGACAGGGCCACGAGCAGTACTTC. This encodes CASSVGGQGHEQYF.

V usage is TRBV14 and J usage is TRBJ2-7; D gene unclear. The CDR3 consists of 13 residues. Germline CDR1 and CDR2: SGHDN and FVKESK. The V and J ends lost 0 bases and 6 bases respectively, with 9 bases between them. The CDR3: CASSQDSIGEQYF. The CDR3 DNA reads TGTGCCAGCAGCCAAGACAGTATTGGCGAGCAGTACTTC.

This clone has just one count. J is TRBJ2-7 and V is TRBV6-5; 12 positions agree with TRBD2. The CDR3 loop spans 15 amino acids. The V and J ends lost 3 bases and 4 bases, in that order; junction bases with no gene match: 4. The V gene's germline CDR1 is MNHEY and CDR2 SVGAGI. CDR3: CASSYLAGGGYEQYF. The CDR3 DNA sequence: TGTGCCAGCAGTTATCTAGCGGGAGGGGGGTACGAGCAGTACTTC.